This T cell receptor (beta chain) stems from a study of monozygotic twins with inflammatory bowel disease. The CDR3 sequence is 16 residues long. Germline CDR1 reads LGHDT; CDR2 reads YNNKEL (reference sequence). Comment on this clonotype: What it binds is unknown.

Study findings and constraints: The authors could not tell different T cell subtypes apart. IBD patients exhibited fewer clonotypes shared with other individuals than healthy twins, particularly with disease activity.

TCRdb re-called the 5' RACE reads; every CDR3 protein appears as one record, without DNA. The sample data list more than 300,000 distinct CDR3 sequences. Sample: blood. The source of this sequence is a human donor with ulcerative colitis or Crohn's disease, or a healthy co-twin of an affected twin (not recorded which). The rearrangement joins TRBV3-1 to TRBJ2-3. This CDR3 reads CASSQDYAPSTDTQYF.